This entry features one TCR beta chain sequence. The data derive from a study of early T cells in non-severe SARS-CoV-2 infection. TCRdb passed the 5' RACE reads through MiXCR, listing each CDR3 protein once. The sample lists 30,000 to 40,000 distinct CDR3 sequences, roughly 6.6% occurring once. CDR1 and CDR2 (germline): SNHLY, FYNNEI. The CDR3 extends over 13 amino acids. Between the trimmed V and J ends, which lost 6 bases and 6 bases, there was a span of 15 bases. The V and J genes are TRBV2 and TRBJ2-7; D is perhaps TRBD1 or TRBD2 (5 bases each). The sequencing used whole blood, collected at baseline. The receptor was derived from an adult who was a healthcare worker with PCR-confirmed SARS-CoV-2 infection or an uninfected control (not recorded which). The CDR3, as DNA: TGTGCCAGCAGGGTGGGACCTCCCACCGAGCAGTACTTC. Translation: CASRVGPPTEQYF.